These 9 T cell receptor beta chains originate from one sample sequenced in a study of T cell repertoires in cytomegalovirus infection. For these TCRs, the target antigens are not known. Each CDR3 protein is one row after TCRdb ran MiXCR on the reads. The repertoire holds about 770,000 distinct CDR3 sequences, with 25% to 35% as singletons. The starting material was cultured CD8+ T cells from PBMCs, obtained from culture after CMV antigen stimulation. The source of these receptors is a human donor in good health (CMV status not recorded). Some clones in this sample may be carry-over from other donors' samples.

This clonotype was observed a few times. The chain carries TRBV6-6 and TRBJ2-7; TRBD1 agrees at 7 bases. The ends lost 2 bases at V and 3 bases at J; junction bases unmatched: 7. The CDR3 is 15 residues long. CDR1 and CDR2 from the germline V gene are MNHNY and SVGAGI (reference sequence). In nucleotides, the CDR3 is TGTGCCAGCAGTTACGCCAGGGGGAAAAGCTACGAGCAGTACTTC. This encodes CASSYARGKSYEQYF.

At least ten counts were recorded for this clonotype. The CDR3 DNA sequence: TGTGCCAGCAGCAAACTAGGGTCCACAGATACGCAGTATTTT. This codes for CASSKLGSTDTQYF. The V call is TRBV7-2, the J call TRBJ2-3, with D possibly being TRBD2 (5 bases). There are 14 residues in the CDR3. From germline, CDR1 is SGHTA and CDR2 FQGNSA. Trimming took 5 bases from V and 2 from J, leaving 11 bases between them.

The sample holds many counts of this clonotype. This chain connects TRBV7-6 to TRBJ2-2; D is uncertain. This CDR3 is 13 amino acids long. Germline V gene sequence: CDR1 SGHVS, CDR2 FNYEAQ. CDR3 sequence reads: CASLTSDTGELFF. The CDR3 DNA reads as TGTGCTAGCCTGACCTCCGACACCGGGGAGCTGTTTTTT.

The chain employs TRBV27 and TRBJ2-1, with D hard to call. V was clipped by 6 bases and J by 7 bases, with 19 bases between them. The CDR3 runs to 15 residues. CDR1 and CDR2 (germline): MNHEY, SMNVEV (reference sequence). The chain's CDR3 is CASSATSTFRNEQFF. In DNA form, the CDR3 reads TGTGCCAGCAGCGCTACCTCAACCTTTAGGAATGAGCAGTTCTTC.

The V and J genes are TRBV20-1 and TRBJ2-3; no clear D gene. This CDR3 has 14 residues. The V end was cut by 1 base, the J end by 2 bases, with 10 bases between. Germline assignment: CDR1 DFQATT and CDR2 SNEGSKA (reference sequence). CDR3 residues: CSARGQSLTDTQYF. Here the CDR3 DNA reads TGCAGTGCTAGAGGGCAGTCGCTCACAGATACGCAGTATTTT.

The chain combines TRBV7-2 with TRBJ1-4; 8 bases fit TRBD1. The CDR3 extends over 17 amino acids. Trimming at V came to 1 base and at J to 2 bases, leaving 6 bases not matched to a gene. The germline gives CDR1 SGHTA, CDR2 FQGNSA. Here the CDR3 DNA reads TGTGCCAGCAGCTTAGAGGCCAGGGGGCACACTAATGAAAAACTGTTTTTT. It codes for CASSLEARGHTNEKLFF.

The chain recombines TRBV19 with TRBJ1-1; D perhaps matches TRBD1 (5 bases). Germline V lookup: CDR1 LNHDA, CDR2 SQIVND (reference sequence). V was cut by 5 bases and J by 4 bases, with 17 bases left in between. The CDR3 sequence is 15 residues long. In DNA form, the CDR3 reads TGTGCCAGTAGTTTATCGACAGTGGGGCTCACTGAAGCTTTCTTT. Translation gives CASSLSTVGLTEAFF.

This clonotype was seen a few times. The chain combines TRBV6-1 with TRBJ2-7; D tentatively reads TRBD1 or TRBD2 (5 bases each). The CDR3 spans 13 residues. V was pared by 3 bases and J by 0 bases, with 6 bases between. Looked up from germline, CDR1 is MNHNS and CDR2 is SASEGT. The CDR3 region is CASSEGRSYEQYF. DNA of the CDR3: TGTGCCAGCAGTGAGGGACGCTCCTACGAGCAGTACTTC.

The rearrangement joins TRBV6-2 or TRBV6-3 to TRBJ2-5; D is uncertain. The length of the CDR3 is 15 residues. Germline V gene data show CDR1 as MNHEY and CDR2 as SVGEGT. V dropped 1 base and J dropped 1 base, with 10 bases sitting between them. The CDR3 here is CASSYYRDTQETQYF. The CDR3, as DNA: TGTGCCAGCAGTTACTATAGGGATACCCAAGAGACCCAGTACTTC.